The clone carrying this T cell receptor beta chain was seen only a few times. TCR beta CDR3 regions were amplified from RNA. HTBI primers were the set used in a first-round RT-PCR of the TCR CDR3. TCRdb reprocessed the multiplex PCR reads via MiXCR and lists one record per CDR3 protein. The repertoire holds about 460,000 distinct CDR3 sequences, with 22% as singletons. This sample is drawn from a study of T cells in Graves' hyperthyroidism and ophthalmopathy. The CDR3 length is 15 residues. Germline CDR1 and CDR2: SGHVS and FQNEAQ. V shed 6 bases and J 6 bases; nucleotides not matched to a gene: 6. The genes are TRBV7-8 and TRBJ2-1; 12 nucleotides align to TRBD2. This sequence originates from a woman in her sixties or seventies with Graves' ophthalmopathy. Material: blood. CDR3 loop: CASRTGLAGFNEQFF. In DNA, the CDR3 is TGTGCCAGCAGGACGGGACTAGCGGGTTTCAATGAGCAGTTCTTC.